Sequencing of this T cell receptor (beta chain) was carried out in a study of graft-versus-host responses after intestinal transplantation (dated by TCRdb to the early 2020s). Describing the broader study: The transplants that recipients received were multivisceral, liver-intestinal, or isolated intestinal. Anti-thymocyte globulin induction was given to all recipients, followed by maintenance tacrolimus and steroids for about 3 years. Bulk TCR-beta CDR3 sequencing was used to track graft-versus-host and host-versus-graft alloreactive T cell clones in the graft, circulation and bone marrow after intestinal transplantation. To identify alloreactive clones, pre-transplant mixed lymphocyte reaction products were sequenced and compared with unstimulated pre-transplant donor and recipient T cells. The cohort enrolled under 25 intestinal transplant recipients including one retransplant, and 3 patients lacking pretransplant specimens were excluded. A peak of at least 4% donor T cells among recipient peripheral blood mononuclear cells was the definition used for donor T cell macrochimerism. Instead of going to the commercial service, samples from a few later patients were sequenced in-house on an Illumina MiSeq and processed with MiXCR. Points the paper makes about the study in general: The relatively low number and heterogeneity of intestinal transplant patients limited the conclusions. In patients with donor T cell macrochimerism, the allografts had high GvH to HvG T cell clonal ratios. Early after transplant, peak levels of circulating GvH clones were associated with declines in HvG clones. GvH clones were detected in recipient bone marrow, and some appeared earlier in ileal mucosa or blood, consistent with an intestinal mucosal origin.

Intraepithelial and lamina propria lymphocytes were isolated from graft specimens using dithiothreitol, EDTA incubations and collagenase D digestion. Bulk TCR-beta sequencing was performed on serial intestinal graft biopsy specimens collected as late as 600 days after transplant. About this clone itself: This clone's antigen is unknown. Within one base of it there is no much larger clone, and no base qualities were kept.

V is pruned by 2 bases and J by 2 bases, leaving 6 bases of the junction without a gene match. The CDR1 and CDR2 encoded by the germline V gene are SGHDT and YYEEEE. The CDR3 spans 16 residues, from the cysteine through the phenylalanine. The sequence is cut down to CDR3 DNA, 48 bases in frame from base 1. The library was produced with the immunoSEQ multiplex PCR assay. High-throughput TCR-beta CDR3 sequencing of genomic DNA from most patients was performed by Adaptive Biotechnologies. The paper's data handling went like this. Adaptive's ImmunoSEQ software supplied the TCR sequencing data for under 20 patients, while MiXCR and VDJtools were used to process a few other patients. CDR3 nucleotide sequences shared by donor and recipient were removed because the origin of these sequences could not be assigned. To count as alloreactive, a clone needed at least 2-fold expansion over unstimulated cells and a minimum CFSE-low frequency of 0.002% (template counts) or 0.001% (read counts). Clones detected in sequenced pre-transplant spleen, lymph node, or MLR CFSE-low populations of the donor or recipient were defined as mappable. The cumulative frequency of alloreactive clones was calculated as a percentage of all sequences, weighted by copy number. The table was pulled from immuneACCESS by TCRdb, which kept in-frame rearrangements only. Such tables lose some clones; where checked, under half of the loss comes from unresolved V genes, and the rest has no known cause. V and J calls and clone size are as listed in that table; D and trimming were resolved from the DNA. This sample is represented by around 30,000 clones; about three quarters of them were singletons. Jointly, the top ten make up 3% to 3.5% of the sample.

The TCR originated in a human patient who received an intestinal transplant, so some T cells may come from the graft donor. The material sequenced was ileum tissue, taken 98 days after intestinal transplantation. The rearrangement combines TRBV5-6 with TRBJ2-3; TRBD2 fits 9 bases in the junction. Here is the DNA: TGTGCCAGCAGCTTTAGGGAGCGGGGGGCCACAGATACGCAGTATTTT. Its amino acids are CASSFRERGATDTQYF.